This TCR beta chain is drawn from a study of blood T cell repertoires in COVID-19. The length of the CDR3 is 17 residues. Measured with immunoSEQ multiplex PCR; TCRdb has only the in-frame clones, and not every one. The sample holds around 130,000 clones; 87% are singletons and the top ten take about 2.1%. The source of this sequence is a woman aged 50 to 60 with acute or convalescent COVID-19. This sequence joins TRBV12-2 and TRBJ1-5. TRBV12-2 is described as a pseudogene. Sequenced sample: peripheral blood. For the CDR3, the DNA is TGTGCAAGTCGCTTAGCGCGAGGGCATATTAGCAATCAGCCCCAGCATTTT. This codes for CASRLARGHISNQPQHF.